The 5 T cell receptor beta chains below come from one sample, sequenced in a study of T cells in Graves' hyperthyroidism and ophthalmopathy. What was amplified from RNA transcripts were TCR beta CDR3 regions. First-round RT-PCR with HTBI primers amplified the TCR CDR3 region. MiXCR was run by TCRdb on the multiplex PCR reads, yielding one entry per CDR3 protein. The table has about 840,000 distinct CDR3 sequences, roughly 37% seen once. Sequencing was carried out using blood. The source of these receptors is a man between 18 and 35 years old with Graves' hyperthyroidism.

V gene TRBV11-2 combines with J gene TRBJ2-6, with unresolved D. V was clipped by 5 bases and J by 4 bases, with 9 bases between them. This CDR3 region has 14 residues. Germline CDR1 SGHAT, CDR2 FQNNGV. CDR3 in DNA: TGTGCCAGCAGCCTAGGGATCGGGGCCAACGTCCTGACTTTC. Encoded protein: CASSLGIGANVLTF.

A word on this clonotype: A much larger clone differs by one base, so this may be a read error. The chain uses TRBV19 and TRBJ1-2; possibly TRBD1 for D (5 bases). This CDR3 has 13 residues. V was trimmed by 5 bases and J by 9 bases, leaving 16 bases between them. Looked up from germline, CDR1 is LNHDA and CDR2 is SQIVND (reference sequence). This chain's CDR3 is CASSATGPGSYTF. CDR3 DNA: TGTGCCAGTAGTGCAACAGGACCAGGCAGCTACACCTTC.

The chain joins TRBV29-1 to TRBJ2-7, with D tentatively TRBD1 (6 bases). V was cut by 6 bases and J by 5 bases, with 11 bases left in between. CDR3 length equals 11 residues. The germline V gene has CDR1 SQVTM and CDR2 ANQGSEA. CDR3 protein: CSVGTRDEQYF. In DNA form, the CDR3 reads TGCAGCGTGGGGACAAGGGACGAGCAGTACTTC.

J is TRBJ2-7 and V is TRBV20-1, with 7 nucleotides matching TRBD1. CDR1 and CDR2 (germline): DFQATT, SNEGSKA (reference sequence). After removal of 0 bases from V and 3 bases from J, the junction contained 8 bases not matched to a gene. The CDR3 runs 15 residues. The CDR3 bases are TGCAGTGCTAGAGAGAAGACAGGGCATGACTACGAGCAGTACTTC. It translates to CSAREKTGHDYEQYF.

In DNA form, the CDR3 reads TGTGCCAGCAGTTCGTCCATCTCACAGGGAAATCAGCCCCAGCATTTT. Translating it yields CASSSSISQGNQPQHF. The rearrangement links TRBV9 to TRBJ1-5; D is perhaps TRBD1 (6 bases). The length of the CDR3 is 16 residues. Trimming left V 5 bases short and J 4 bases short, with 19 bases between. Looked up from germline, CDR1 is SGDLS and CDR2 is YYNGEE.